This TCR beta chain was documented in a study of CD8+CD57+ T cells in acquired aplastic anemia. This clonotype was observed a handful of times. There are 16 residues in the CDR3. CDR1 is LNHDA and CDR2 is SQIVND in the germline V gene (reference sequence). V trimming: 1 base; J trimming: 3 bases; junction bases outside the gene matches: 7. Genomic DNA acted as the template from which TCR beta VDJ combination and CDR3 sequence profiling were carried out. TCRdb ran MiXCR on the reads and lists one entry per CDR3 protein. The table includes some 160,000 distinct CDR3 sequences, around half detected once. All sequencing subjects had displayed CD8+CD57+ cell expansion on flow cytometry. The enrolled patients all had severe acquired aplastic anemia.

The TCR comes from a human donor with aplastic anemia. Material for sequencing was sorted CD4+, CD8+, or CD8+CD57+ T cells (not recorded which) from PBMCs. The chain joins TRBV19 to TRBJ2-5, with 8 bases that match TRBD1. The CDR3 DNA sequence: TGTGCCAGTAGTATAGTCGGGACAGGCGAGGAAGAGACCCAGTACTTC. It is translated as CASSIVGTGEEETQYF. The full variable domain, with the rest looked up from reference TRBV19 and TRBJ2-5, is DGGITQSPKYLFRKEGQNVTLSCEQNLNHDAMYWYRQDPGQGLRLIYYSQIVNDFQKGDIAEGYSVSREKKESFPLTVTSAQKNPTAFYLCASSIVGTGEEETQYFGPGTRLLVL.